The next 6 T cell receptor beta chains were all read from a single sample in a study of blood T cell repertoires in COVID-19 (dated by TCRdb to the early 2020s). Library preparation used the immunoSEQ multiplex PCR assay. The table comes from immuneACCESS by way of TCRdb, which keeps in-frame sequences with V and J called. Part of the clones is missing from these tables; in studies checked, under half for an unresolved V gene and the rest for unknown reasons. The sample table lists 150,000 to 200,000 clones, roughly 78% of them with a count of one. In total, the top ten clones hold around 2.8% of the sample. The sample comprised peripheral blood. The receptors were sampled from an elderly woman with active or convalescent COVID-19.

The chain is built from TRBV20-1 and TRBJ2-1; D is possibly TRBD1 (5 bases). V dropped 3 bases and J dropped 4 bases, with 10 bases sitting between them. Per germline, CDR1 DFQATT and CDR2 SNEGSKA (reference sequence). The length of the CDR3 is 13 residues. This CDR3 reads CSASQGIYNEQFF. CDR3 in DNA: TGCAGTGCTAGTCAGGGAATATACAATGAGCAGTTCTTC.

The rearrangement joins TRBV30 to TRBJ1-2; 9 bases are a match to TRBD1. V lost 2 bases, J lost 7 bases, and 2 bases stayed unmatched. This CDR3 is built from 12 residues. The germline V gene has CDR1 GTSNPN and CDR2 SVGIG (reference sequence). The CDR3 region is CAWSLQGAGYTF. In DNA, the CDR3 is TGTGCCTGGAGTTTACAGGGGGCTGGCTACACCTTC. The full variable domain, completed using reference TRBV30 and TRBJ1-2, is SQTIHQWPATLVQPVGSPLSLECTVEGTSNPNLYWYRQAAGRGLQLLFYSVGIGQISSEVPQNLSASRPQDRQFILSSKKLLLSDSGFYLCAWSLQGAGYTFGSGTRLTVV.

V usage is TRBV27 and J usage is TRBJ2-7; D may be TRBD2 (5 bases). The CDR3 length is 15 residues. Trimming removed 3 bases at V and 2 bases at J, with 14 bases between. The germline V gene has CDR1 MNHEY and CDR2 SMNVEV (reference sequence). The CDR3 region has the DNA TGTGCCAGCAGTTTTACACTAGTCCGGACCTACGAGCAGTACTTC. Translation gives CASSFTLVRTYEQYF.

On this clone: This specimen includes other DNA sequences encoding the same CDR3. J is TRBJ1-1 and V is TRBV6-2 or TRBV6-3, with 8 bases fitting TRBD1. From germline, CDR1 is MNHEY and CDR2 SVGEGT. This CDR3 contains 13 residues. The V segment lost 6 bases and the J segment 4 bases; nucleotides outside the gene matches: 4. The CDR3 spells CASSLTGGTEAFF. CDR3 in DNA: TGTGCCAGCAGCCTAACAGGGGGCACTGAAGCTTTCTTT.

Remarks on this clone: Other nucleotide sequences in the sample specify the same CDR3. The chain employs TRBV19 and TRBJ2-7; 8 bases match TRBD1. Per the germline V gene, CDR1 is LNHDA and CDR2 is SQIVND (reference sequence). The CDR3 sequence is 15 residues long. V shed 0 bases, J shed 2 bases, and the junction held 3 bases outside the gene matches. CDR3 sequence: CASSIDSTGAYEQYF. CDR3 in DNA: TGTGCCAGTAGTATAGACTCGACAGGGGCCTACGAGCAGTACTTC.

This clone showed up just a few times. The V call is TRBV9, the J call TRBJ1-6, with 8 bases that match TRBD1. Germline loops: CDR1 SGDLS, CDR2 YYNGEE. CDR3 size: 15 residues. V trimming: 4 bases; J trimming: 9 bases; junction bases outside the gene matches: 9. The CDR3 nucleotides read TGTGCCAGCAGCACGACGACAGGGGACGGTTCACCCCTCCACTTT. Translation: CASSTTTGDGSPLHF. Full variable domain (missing parts from reference TRBV9 and TRBJ1-6): DSGVTQTPKHLITATGQRVTLRCSPRSGDLSVYWYQQSLDQGLQFLIQYYNGEERAKGNILERFSAQQFPDLHSELNLSSLELGDSALYFCASSTTTGDGSPLHFGNGTRLTVT.